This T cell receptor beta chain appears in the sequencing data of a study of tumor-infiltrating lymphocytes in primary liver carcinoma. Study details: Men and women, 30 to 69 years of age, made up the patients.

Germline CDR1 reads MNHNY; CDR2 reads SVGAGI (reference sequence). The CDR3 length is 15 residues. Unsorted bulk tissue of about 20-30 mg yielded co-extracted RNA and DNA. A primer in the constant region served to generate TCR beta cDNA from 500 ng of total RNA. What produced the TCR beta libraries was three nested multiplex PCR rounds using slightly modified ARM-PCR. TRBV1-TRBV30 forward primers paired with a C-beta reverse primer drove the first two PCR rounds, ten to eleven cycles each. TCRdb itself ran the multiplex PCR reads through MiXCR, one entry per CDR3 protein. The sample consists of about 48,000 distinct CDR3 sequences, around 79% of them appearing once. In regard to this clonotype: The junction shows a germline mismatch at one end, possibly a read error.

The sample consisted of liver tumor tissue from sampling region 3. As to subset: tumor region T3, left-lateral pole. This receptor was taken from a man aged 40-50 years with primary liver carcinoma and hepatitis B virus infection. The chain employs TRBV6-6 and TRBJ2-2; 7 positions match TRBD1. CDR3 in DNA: TGTGCCAACAGTTCCGTGGGGCAGGGGGCCGGGGAGCTGTTTTTT. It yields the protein CANSSVGQGAGELFF.